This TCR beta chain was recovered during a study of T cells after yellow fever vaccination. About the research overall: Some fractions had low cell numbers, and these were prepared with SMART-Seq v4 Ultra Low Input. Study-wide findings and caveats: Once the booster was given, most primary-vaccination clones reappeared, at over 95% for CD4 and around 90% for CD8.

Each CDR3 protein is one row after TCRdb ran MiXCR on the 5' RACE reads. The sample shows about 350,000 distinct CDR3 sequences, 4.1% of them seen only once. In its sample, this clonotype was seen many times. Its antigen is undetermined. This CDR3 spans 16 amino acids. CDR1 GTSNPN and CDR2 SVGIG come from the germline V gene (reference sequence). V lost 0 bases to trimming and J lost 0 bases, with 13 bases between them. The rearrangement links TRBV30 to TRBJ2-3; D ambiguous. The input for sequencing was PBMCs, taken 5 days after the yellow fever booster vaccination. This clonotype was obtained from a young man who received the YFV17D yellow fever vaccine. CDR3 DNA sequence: TGTGCCTGGAGTGTTGGGCAGAGTCCTAGCACAGATACGCAGTATTTT. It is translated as CAWSVGQSPSTDTQYF.